What follows are 28 T cell receptor beta chains derived from one specimen sequenced in a study of T cells after yellow fever vaccination. TCRdb reprocessed the 5' RACE reads with MiXCR, giving one entry per CDR3 protein. Among some 550,000 distinct CDR3 sequences listed, roughly 19% were seen once. The sample here was PBMCs, taken 15 days after the yellow fever booster vaccination. These receptors were obtained from a young man who received the YFV17D yellow fever vaccine.

This clonotype was counted a few times. This may come from a read error, since a much larger clone is one base off. The chain employs TRBV6-5 and TRBJ2-1; D perhaps matches TRBD2 (6 bases). CDR1 is MNHEY, CDR2 SVGAGI, per germline. The CDR3 contains 11 residues. CDR3 sequence (DNA): TGTGCCAGCAGCCGCCGGACTATATCCGTCTTC. This translates into CASSRRTISVF.

This chain links TRBV20-1 with TRBJ2-3; 11 positions agree with TRBD2. The CDR3 runs 15 residues. Germline loops: CDR1 DFQATT, CDR2 SNEGSKA (reference sequence). V was clipped by 6 bases and J by 4 bases; unmatched bases: 9. CDR3 nucleotides: TGCAGTGCACGATTAACTAGCGGGAGACCAGATACGCAGTATTTT. It codes for CSARLTSGRPDTQYF.

The chain joins TRBV6-2 or TRBV6-3 to TRBJ1-1; D perhaps matches TRBD1 (5 bases). CDR1 and CDR2 from the germline V gene are MNHEY and SVGEGT. The CDR3 extends over 14 amino acids. Trimming removed 0 bases from V and 6 bases from J, with 11 bases in between. The CDR3, as DNA: TGTGCCAGCAGTTACTCGGGGCGCCTTGCTGAAGCTTTCTTT. This translates into CASSYSGRLAEAFF.

The rearrangement uses TRBV7-2 and TRBJ2-7; no firm D call. CDR3 length: 14 residues. Trimming removed 2 bases at V and 4 bases at J, with 12 bases between. Germline loops: CDR1 SGHTA, CDR2 FQGNSA. As DNA, the CDR3 is TGTGCCAGCAGCTTACCCGTTGAGGCGTACGAGCAGTACTTC. Its translation is CASSLPVEAYEQYF.

This clonotype was seen a few times. The chain uses TRBV4-3 and TRBJ1-1, with TRBD1 identical over 10 bases. Germline trimming cut 4 bases from V and 10 bases from J; bases unmatched to any gene: 12. This CDR3 has 15 residues. Germline loops: CDR1 LGHNA, CDR2 YSLEER. CDR3: CASSPGDRGVGGAFF. Here the CDR3 DNA reads TGCGCCAGCAGCCCTGGGGACAGGGGAGTCGGCGGAGCTTTCTTT.

This clonotype was counted a few times. The chain is built from TRBV20-1 and TRBJ2-3; 9 positions match TRBD2. The CDR3 contains 16 residues. Germline values: CDR1 DFQATT, CDR2 SNEGSKA (reference sequence). Germline trimming cut 2 bases from V and 4 bases from J; bases unmatched to any gene: 10. The CDR3 nucleotides read TGCAGTGCTAGAATCTTACCTAGCGGGGAACCAGATACGCAGTATTTT. It specifies CSARILPSGEPDTQYF.

This rearrangement joins TRBV30 to TRBJ2-1; no clear D gene. Germline-derived CDR1 and CDR2 are GTSNPN and SVGIG (reference sequence). Deletions cut 4 bases from V and 5 bases from J, with 18 bases between. This CDR3 region has 15 residues. The CDR3 DNA reads TGTGCCTGGACTATCTCTCGTTTCCTAGACAATGAGCAGTTCTTC. This encodes CAWTISRFLDNEQFF.

The rearrangement joins TRBV28 to TRBJ2-1, with D possibly matching TRBD1 (6 bases). The CDR3 consists of 16 residues. Germline CDR1 reads MDHEN; CDR2 reads SYDVKM. V was pared by 6 bases and J by 1 base, with 16 bases between. CDR3 in amino acids: CASSPQGPLSYNEQFF. The CDR3 nucleotides are TGTGCCAGCAGCCCGCAGGGGCCCCTGTCCTACAATGAGCAGTTCTTC.

The V and J genes are TRBV15 and TRBJ2-5; 14 bases map to TRBD2. After removal of 5 bases from V and 4 bases from J, the junction contained 3 bases not matched to a gene. CDR1 and CDR2 (germline): LNHNV, YYDKDF (reference sequence). The CDR3 consists of 15 residues. CDR3 in amino acids: CATSGGLAGGETQYF. The CDR3 coding sequence is TGTGCCACCAGCGGCGGACTAGCGGGAGGAGAGACCCAGTACTTC.

The rearrangement joins TRBV5-1 to TRBJ2-3; tentative D call: TRBD1 (5 bases). The CDR3 runs to 17 residues. Germline assignment: CDR1 SGHRS and CDR2 YFSETQ. The ends were cut back, 4 bases at V and 3 bases at J, with 21 bases in the middle. The CDR3 nucleotides are TGCGCCAGCAGCCCGACGGGTGGCGCCCAGGGTACAGATACGCAGTATTTT. Its translation: CASSPTGGAQGTDTQYF.

The chain carries TRBV29-1 and TRBJ2-7; weak D call: TRBD1 (6 bases). CDR3 size: 13 residues. V was pared by 7 bases and J by 2 bases, with 15 bases between. Germline-derived CDR1 and CDR2 are SQVTM and ANQGSEA. The CDR3 sequence: CSATVDSTYEQYF. For the CDR3, the DNA is TGCAGCGCAACTGTGGACAGTACCTACGAGCAGTACTTC.

The genes are TRBV6-5 and TRBJ2-7, with TRBD2 matching 8 bases. CDR1 and CDR2 (germline): MNHEY, SVGAGI. The J segment lost 7 bases and the V segment lost 2 bases, leaving 10 bases of the junction unmatched. This CDR3 region has 15 residues. In DNA, the CDR3 is TGTGCCAGCAGTTACCTGAGCGGGAGCTCGGGGGAGCAGTACTTC. It translates to CASSYLSGSSGEQYF.

This clonotype showed up just a few times. This chain connects TRBV27 to TRBJ2-1, with TRBD2 matching over 8 bases. V was pared by 6 bases and J by 1 base, with 11 bases of the junction left unmatched. The CDR3 is 17 residues long. CDR1 and CDR2 (germline): MNHEY, SMNVEV (reference sequence). In DNA, the CDR3 is TGTGCCAGCAGCCTACAACGGGGGGGAATTTCCTACAATGAGCAGTTCTTC. This sequence encodes CASSLQRGGISYNEQFF.

In the case of this clonotype: One end of the junction does not line up with germline, which may come from a read error. The rearrangement joins TRBV7-7 to TRBJ2-1, with TRBD2 as a possible D gene (7 bases). The CDR3 contains 19 residues. Germline V gene lookup returns CDR1 SSHAT and CDR2 FNYEAQ (reference sequence). The CDR3 reads CASSFRRGGGSGGYNEQFF. For the CDR3, the DNA is TGTGCTAGCAGCTTTCGGCGTGGGGGCGGGAGTGGTGGATACAATGAGCAGTTCTTC. Based on the CDR3 plus reference TRBV7-7 and TRBJ2-1, the full variable domain is GAGVSQSPRYKVTKRGQDVTLRCDPISSHATLYWYQQALGQGPEFLTYFNYEAQPDKSGLPSDRFSAERPEGSISTLTIQRTEQRDSAMYRCASSFRRGGGSGGYNEQFFGPGTRLTVL.

The chain uses TRBV28 and TRBJ2-7; no reliable D call. The CDR3 runs to 13 residues. V was pared by 6 bases and J by 5 bases, with 14 bases between. Germline V gene lookup returns CDR1 MDHEN and CDR2 SYDVKM. CDR3 sequence (DNA): TGTGCCAGCAGCCCGATGTACCTGGACGAGCAGTACTTC. This translates into CASSPMYLDEQYF.

This clonotype was detected many times. The chain couples TRBV9 to TRBJ2-7; the D is unclear. The germline CDR1 and CDR2 sequences are SGDLS and YYNGEE. CDR3 length: 14 amino acids. V lost 2 bases and J 2 bases, leaving 11 bases between the germline ends. CDR3 sequence: CASSVSPGPYEQYF. CDR3 in DNA: TGTGCCAGCAGCGTCTCGCCAGGACCCTACGAGCAGTACTTC.

The gene calls are TRBV3-1 and TRBJ2-7; D unclear. Germline values: CDR1 LGHDT, CDR2 YNNKEL (reference sequence). Trimming cost V 0 bases and J 2 bases, with 8 bases left between them. There are 14 residues in the CDR3. The CDR3 here is CASSQDEVTYEQYF. Written as DNA, the CDR3 is TGTGCCAGCAGCCAAGATGAGGTTACCTACGAGCAGTACTTC.

V and J are TRBV24-1 and TRBJ2-5; 11 bases match TRBD2. The CDR3 consists of 13 residues. The germline gives CDR1 KGHDR, CDR2 SFDVKD. V was clipped by 10 bases and J by 3 bases; unmatched bases: 3. The DNA for the CDR3 is TGTGCCACGACTAGCGGGAATGAAGAGACCCAGTACTTC. Amino acid sequence: CATTSGNEETQYF.

This chain connects TRBV5-1 to TRBJ2-1, with 7 bases fitting TRBD1. This CDR3 region has 15 residues. CDR1 SGHRS and CDR2 YFSETQ come from the germline V gene. Trimming cost V 4 bases and J 3 bases; bases outside gene matches: 7. The CDR3 protein is CASSATGTDYNEQFF. Written as DNA, the CDR3 is TGCGCCAGCAGCGCCACCGGGACAGACTACAATGAGCAGTTCTTC.

The CDR3 spells CASSFTGPRWDEQYF. CDR3 in DNA: TGTGCCAGCAGTTTTACCGGCCCCCGGTGGGACGAGCAGTACTTC. The genes are TRBV27 and TRBJ2-7; D ambiguous. V lost 3 bases and J 5 bases, leaving 17 bases between the germline ends. The CDR3 sequence is 15 residues long. The germline V gene encodes CDR1 MNHEY and CDR2 SMNVEV (reference sequence).

This chain links TRBV7-9 with TRBJ2-5; TRBD1 is a possible D gene (5 bases). There are 10 residues in the CDR3. Trimming took off 8 bases at V and 13 bases at J, with 14 bases between the two ends. CDR1 SEHNR and CDR2 FQNEAQ come from the germline V gene (reference sequence). CDR3 DNA sequence: TGTGCCAGCGCCCCAGGGTCTGGGTACTTC. Translation: CASAPGSGYF.

This clonotype was counted a few times. This chain connects TRBV7-8 to TRBJ2-6, with TRBD1 as a possible D gene (7 bases). The CDR3 covers 17 residues. V shed 1 base and J shed 0 bases, with 10 bases lying between them. CDR1 is SGHVS, CDR2 FQNEAQ, per germline. The CDR3 here is CASSLGGTVSGANVLTF. CDR3 bases: TGTGCCAGCAGCTTAGGCGGGACAGTCTCTGGGGCCAACGTCCTGACTTTC.

Ten or more counts support this clonotype. The chain uses TRBV28 and TRBJ2-7; no clear D gene. This CDR3 spans 11 amino acids. Per germline, CDR1 MDHEN and CDR2 SYDVKM. V dropped 9 bases and J dropped 3 bases, with 9 bases sitting between them. CDR3 bases: TGTGCCAGTTCAGCGTACTACGAGCAGTACTTC. Translated, it gives CASSAYYEQYF.

This clonotype has ten or more counts. The chain carries TRBV18 and TRBJ2-5, with D possibly matching TRBD1 (6 bases). Per the germline V gene, CDR1 is KGHSH and CDR2 is LQKENI. With 2 bases removed from V and 7 bases from J, the gap between germline ends came to 14 bases. This CDR3 is 14 amino acids long. This CDR3 is CASSPARGEGTQYF. The CDR3 DNA reads as TGTGCCAGCTCACCAGCCAGGGGAGAAGGGACCCAGTACTTC.

This chain uses TRBV20-1 with TRBJ2-3; D is possibly TRBD2 (5 bases). This CDR3 has 14 amino acids. Looked up from germline, CDR1 is DFQATT and CDR2 is SNEGSKA (reference sequence). Trimming cost V 3 bases and J 5 bases, with 15 bases left between them. The CDR3, as DNA: TGCAGTGCTAGGGTGGGGAGTAGGATAGATACGCAGTATTTT. Its translation is CSARVGSRIDTQYF.

The V call is TRBV18, the J call TRBJ2-1, with D hard to call. The V end was cut by 3 bases, the J end by 0 bases, with 12 bases between. The germline V gene encodes CDR1 KGHSH and CDR2 LQKENI. This CDR3 is built from 16 residues. CDR3 sequence reads: CASSPTTPRSYNEQFF. The CDR3 nucleotides are TGTGCCAGCTCACCCACTACCCCGCGCTCCTACAATGAGCAGTTCTTC.

V gene TRBV29-1 combines with J gene TRBJ2-5; a weak D match, TRBD1 (6 bases). The V end lost 2 bases, the J end lost 0 bases, and 16 bases lay between the germline ends. Germline lookup yields CDR1 SQVTM and CDR2 ANQGSEA. This CDR3 contains 16 residues. The CDR3 reads CSVERKGHRYQETQYF. CDR3 DNA sequence: TGCAGCGTTGAACGGAAGGGACACCGGTACCAAGAGACCCAGTACTTC.

The sample holds many counts of this clonotype. This chain links TRBV12-3 or TRBV12-4 with TRBJ2-5, with D unclear. Between the trimmed V and J ends, which lost 3 bases and 3 bases, there was a span of 8 bases. CDR3 length equals 13 residues. DNA of the CDR3: TGTGCCAGCAGTTTCGGCGCAGAAGAGACCCAGTACTTC. Translated: CASSFGAEETQYF.